This entry concerns a single T cell receptor (beta chain). In the authors' workflow: Amplification of reference gene primers was used by the study to estimate nucleated cell counts. The assay was immunoSEQ multiplex PCR, and TCRdb's table has in-frame clones only and misses some. V and J calls plus clone size are reproduced from that table; the DNA served to infer D and trimming. The sample records 50,000 or so clones, more than 80% being singletons. This entry comes from a study of blood T cell repertoires in COVID-19. Study background: Samples came from the United States, Italy and Spain, spanning acute and convalescent COVID-19. Sources were T cells, B-cell-depleted T cells, or PBMCs; the material itself was cDNA or gDNA.

This CDR3 comprises 13 residues. The germline CDR1 and CDR2 sequences are MRHNA and SNTAGT. The V end was cut by 0 bases, the J end by 3 bases, with 4 bases between. Sample: peripheral blood. The rearrangement links TRBV6-4 to TRBJ2-3; D gene ambiguous. The source is a man aged 40-49 years with acute or convalescent COVID-19. CDR3 DNA: TGTGCCAGCAGTGACTCAGCAACAGATACGCAGTATTTT. This codes for CASSDSATDTQYF.